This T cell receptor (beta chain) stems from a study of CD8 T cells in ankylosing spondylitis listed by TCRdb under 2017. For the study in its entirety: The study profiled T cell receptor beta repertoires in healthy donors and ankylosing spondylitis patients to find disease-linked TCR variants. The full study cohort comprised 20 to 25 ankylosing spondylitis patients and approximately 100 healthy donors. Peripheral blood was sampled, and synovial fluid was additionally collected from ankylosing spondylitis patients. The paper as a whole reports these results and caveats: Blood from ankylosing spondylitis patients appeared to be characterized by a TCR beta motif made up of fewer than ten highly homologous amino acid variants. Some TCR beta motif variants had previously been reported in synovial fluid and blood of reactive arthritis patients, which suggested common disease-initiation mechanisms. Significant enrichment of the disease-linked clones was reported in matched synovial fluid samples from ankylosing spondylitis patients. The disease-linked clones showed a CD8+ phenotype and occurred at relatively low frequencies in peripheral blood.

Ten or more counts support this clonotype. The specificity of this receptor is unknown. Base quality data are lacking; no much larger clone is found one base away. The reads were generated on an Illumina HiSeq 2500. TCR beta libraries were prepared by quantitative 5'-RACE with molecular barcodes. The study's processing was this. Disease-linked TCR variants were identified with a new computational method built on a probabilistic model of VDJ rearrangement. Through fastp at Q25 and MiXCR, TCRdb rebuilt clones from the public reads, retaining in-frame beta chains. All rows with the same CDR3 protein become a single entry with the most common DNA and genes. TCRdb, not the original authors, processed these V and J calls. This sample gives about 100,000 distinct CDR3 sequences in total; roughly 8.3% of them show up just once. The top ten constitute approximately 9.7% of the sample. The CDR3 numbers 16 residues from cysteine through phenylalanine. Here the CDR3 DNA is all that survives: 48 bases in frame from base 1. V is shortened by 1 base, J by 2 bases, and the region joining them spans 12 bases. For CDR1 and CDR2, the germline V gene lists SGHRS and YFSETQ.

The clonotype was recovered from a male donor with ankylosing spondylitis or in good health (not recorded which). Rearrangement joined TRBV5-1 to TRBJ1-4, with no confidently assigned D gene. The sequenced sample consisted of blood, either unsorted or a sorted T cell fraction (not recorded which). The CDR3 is CASSLRSAATNEKLFF. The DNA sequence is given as TGCGCCAGCAGCTTGAGGAGTGCGGCGACTAATGAAAAACTGTTTTTT.